This entry features one T cell receptor beta chain sequence. Its antigen is as yet unknown. The missing CDR3 end, 3 residues past where the read stops, is filled in from the germline J gene. There are 14 residues in the CDR3. Germline values: CDR1 SGHTA, CDR2 FQGTGA. Trimming took off 5 bases at V and 7 bases at J, with 14 bases between the two ends. This specimen belongs to a study of T cells in women clearing cervical HPV infection. Study-wide background: Blood came at first lesion visit for cases, post-clearance for controls.

General observations from the study: TRBV6-7 abundance was lower in cases than controls (around 0.1% versus 0.15%).

Clones were read by immunoSEQ multiplex PCR, and TCRdb kept only the in-frame ones, dropping some. Its listing shows under 45,000 clones. The sequencing input was blood buffy coat. The gene calls are TRBV7-3 and TRBJ2-2; possibly TRBD1 for D (5 bases). The clonotype comes from a woman aged 18-69 years with a cervical HPV16 infection that either progressed to CIN3+ or cleared (not recorded which). The CDR3 sequence is CASSPLEGVGELFF. The DNA read from the CDR3 is TGTGCCAGCAGCCCACTTGAAGGGGTCGGGGAG.